This TCR beta chain was recovered during a study of T cell changes during pregnancy in multiple sclerosis. The length of the CDR3 is 15 residues. Produced via immunoSEQ multiplex PCR; TCRdb's table is partial and in-frame only. This table has fewer than 100,000 clones, around 91% appearing once. The J gene is TRBJ1-5, the V gene TRBV21-1; the DNA was not compared with TRBD1, the D call given in the table. TRBV21-1 is a pseudogene. This TCR derives from a female donor with multiple sclerosis, enrolled in a pregnancy study. Sequenced material: peripheral blood, taken before pregnancy. The CDR3 DNA follows: TGTGCCAGCAGCAACTCGGCAGGGTTTAATCAGCCCCAGCATTTT. As protein: CASSNSAGFNQPQHF.